A single T cell receptor beta chain is shown here with its context. Its antigen is as yet unknown. The data were produced by immunoSEQ multiplex PCR, yet TCRdb's version contains in-frame clones alone and is incomplete. The data contain some 100,000 clones, 80% to 95% of them singletons. The sample originates from a study of T cell responses to AZD1222 COVID-19 vaccine. Study in general: It was second doses at about 4 or about 12 weeks that were pooled. The study, taken as a whole, reports: Just a handful of AZD1222 recipients were seropositive at baseline. Close to half of all spike-specific TCRs reportedly target regions of the variants that are unmutated. Spike regions recognized by vaccine-associated CD4 TCRs spanned the protein, led by 160-218 and 743-854.

Germline V lookup: CDR1 KGHSH, CDR2 LQKENI. The CDR3 has 14 amino acids. Unmatched junction bases numbered 4, after V lost 4 bases and J lost 4 bases. The sequences come from peripheral blood, collected on day 0 of AZD1222 vaccination. The chain combines TRBV18 with TRBJ1-3, with 7 bases matching TRBD1. The clonotype comes from an adult in good health. CDR3 region: CASSQRGPGNTIYF. Written as DNA, the CDR3 is TGTGCCAGCTCACAAAGGGGGCCCGGAAACACCATATATTTT.